This T cell receptor (beta chain) was observed in a study of control samples from healthy donors and cancer patients. This CDR3 comprises 12 residues. V was pared by 7 bases and J by 4 bases, with 11 bases between. The germline V gene has CDR1 SGHNT and CDR2 YYREEE (reference sequence). This table comes from immunoSEQ multiplex PCR, and its TCRdb copy is limited to in-frame clones, with some not included. This table holds 130,000 to 150,000 clones, 80% to 95% found once. This clonotype was obtained from a man aged 25-45 years in good health. The genes are TRBV5-4 and TRBJ1-2; D not resolved. The source material was blood. The CDR3 DNA reads as TGTGCCAGCGGGCCAAAACCCTATGGCTACACCTTC. Its translation: CASGPKPYGYTF.